These T cell receptor beta chains were read from a single sample in a study of follicular helper T cells after annual influenza vaccination. The protocol was immunoSEQ multiplex PCR, while the TCRdb copy is restricted to in-frame clones and leaves out a portion. This repertoire shows around 10,000 clones, more than 65% found once; its top ten account for around 0.86%. Here the sequenced sample was CXCR5- memory CD4+ T cells sorted from blood, taken on the day of influenza vaccination. All receptors come from an adult who received the influenza vaccine. Both conserved end residues are part of each CDR3. D genes are given only for firm matches. Size tells how often a clone was seen (once, few, many) or the class of an expanded clone, and some rows leave it out.

CDR3aa: CASRIQGNTEAFF; CDR3nt: TGCGCCAGCAGGATTCAGGGAAACACTGAAGCTTTCTTT; abundance: .; v_gene: TRBV5-1; d_gene: .; j_gene: TRBJ1-1
CDR3aa: CASRDLDYNEQFF; CDR3nt: TGCGCCAGCCGGGACCTAGACTACAATGAGCAGTTCTTC; abundance: once; v_gene: TRBV5-1; d_gene: .; j_gene: TRBJ2-1
CDR3aa: CASSATGTGELFF; CDR3nt: TGTGCCAGTAGTGCGACGGGGACCGGGGAGCTGTTTTTT; abundance: .; v_gene: TRBV19; d_gene: .; j_gene: TRBJ2-2
CDR3aa: CASSYSAGDTDTQYF; CDR3nt: TGTGCCAGCAGTTACTCGGCGGGGGACACAGATACGCAGTATTTT; abundance: .; v_gene: TRBV6-5; d_gene: TRBD2; j_gene: TRBJ2-3
CDR3aa: CAWSLDGKNIQYF; CDR3nt: TGTGCCTGGAGTTTAGACGGAAAAAACATTCAGTACTTC; abundance: .; v_gene: TRBV30; d_gene: .; j_gene: TRBJ2-4
CDR3aa: CASSRGSGETQYF; CDR3nt: TGTGCCAGCAGTCGAGGAAGTGGTGAGACCCAGTACTTC; abundance: .; v_gene: TRBV6-6; d_gene: .; j_gene: TRBJ2-5
CDR3aa: CASSPGQAAYGYTF; CDR3nt: TGTGCCAGTAGCCCGGGACAGGCAGCCTATGGCTACACCTTC; abundance: .; v_gene: TRBV19; d_gene: TRBD1; j_gene: TRBJ1-2
CDR3aa: CASSLTGALGGQETQYF; CDR3nt: TGTGCCAGCAGCTTAACGGGGGCGCTGGGAGGGCAAGAGACCCAGTACTTC; abundance: .; v_gene: TRBV11-2; d_gene: .; j_gene: TRBJ2-5
CDR3aa: CASSRGAVQETQYF; CDR3nt: TGTGCCAGCAGCCGGGGGGCAGTACAAGAGACCCAGTACTTC; abundance: .; v_gene: TRBV7-8; d_gene: .; j_gene: TRBJ2-5
CDR3aa: CASSQRGQGDYGYTF; CDR3nt: TGCGCCAGCAGCCAAAGGGGACAGGGGGACTATGGCTACACCTTC; abundance: .; v_gene: TRBV4-3; d_gene: TRBD1; j_gene: TRBJ1-2
CDR3aa: CASSLGLANYGYTF; CDR3nt: TGTGCCAGCAGCTTAGGATTAGCTAACTATGGCTACACCTTC; abundance: once; v_gene: TRBV7-9; d_gene: .; j_gene: TRBJ1-2
CDR3aa: CASTKGVSLNYGYTF; CDR3nt: TGTGCCAGCACCAAAGGGGTTTCTCTGAACTATGGCTACACCTTC; abundance: .; v_gene: TRBV6-5; d_gene: .; j_gene: TRBJ1-2
CDR3aa: CASSYGSGRADTQYF; CDR3nt: TGTGCCAGCAGTTACGGGAGCGGGAGGGCAGATACGCAGTATTTT; abundance: .; v_gene: TRBV6-5; d_gene: TRBD2; j_gene: TRBJ2-3
CDR3aa: CASSATFRGRYEQYF; CDR3nt: TGCGCCAGCAGCGCAACCTTCAGGGGGCGTTACGAGCAGTACTTC; abundance: .; v_gene: TRBV5-1; d_gene: TRBD1; j_gene: TRBJ2-7
CDR3aa: CASSPGDRGNSPLHF; CDR3nt: TGTGCCAGCAGTCCCGGCGACAGGGGTAATTCACCCCTCCACTTT; abundance: .; v_gene: TRBV6-5; d_gene: TRBD1; j_gene: TRBJ1-6
CDR3aa: CASSLGQGRSTEAFF; CDR3nt: TGTGCCAGCAGCTTAGGACAGGGACGGAGCACTGAAGCTTTCTTT; abundance: .; v_gene: TRBV7-8; d_gene: TRBD1; j_gene: TRBJ1-1
CDR3aa: CASSESGSRETQYF; CDR3nt: TGTGCCAGCAGTGAATCGGGCAGCCGAGAGACCCAGTACTTC; abundance: .; v_gene: TRBV25-1; d_gene: .; j_gene: TRBJ2-5
CDR3aa: CASSYSYYPVPDTQYF; CDR3nt: TGTGCCAGCAGTTACTCTTACTACCCGGTCCCAGATACGCAGTATTTT; abundance: .; v_gene: TRBV6-5; d_gene: .; j_gene: TRBJ2-3
CDR3aa: CASSRQISGANVLTF; CDR3nt: TGTGCCAGCAGTCGTCAAATCTCTGGGGCCAACGTCCTGACTTTC; abundance: .; v_gene: TRBV6-5; d_gene: .; j_gene: TRBJ2-6
CDR3aa: CASSAGTGGRPYNEQFF; CDR3nt: TGTGCCAGCAGTGCTGGGACAGGGGGAAGACCCTACAATGAGCAGTTCTTC; abundance: .; v_gene: TRBV6-1; d_gene: TRBD1; j_gene: TRBJ2-1
CDR3aa: CASSQDRAYGYTF; CDR3nt: TGTGCCAGCAGCCAAGATCGGGCGTATGGCTACACCTTC; abundance: .; v_gene: TRBV14; d_gene: .; j_gene: TRBJ1-2
CDR3aa: CASSPLLGGVGNEQFF; CDR3nt: TGTGCCAGTAGTCCCCTACTAGGCGGGGTCGGCAATGAGCAGTTCTTC; abundance: .; v_gene: TRBV19; d_gene: .; j_gene: TRBJ2-1